The sequence of this T cell receptor beta chain was determined in a study of T cells in Graves' hyperthyroidism and ophthalmopathy. Looked up from germline, CDR1 is KGHDR and CDR2 is SFDVKD. The CDR3 has 12 residues. The V gene end was trimmed by 5 bases and the J gene end by 8 bases; junction bases not matched to a gene: 2. RNA transcripts were the template for amplifying TCR beta CDR3 regions. When the TCR CDR3 underwent first-round RT-PCR, the HTBI primer set was used. A single record per CDR3 protein comes from TCRdb applying MiXCR to the multiplex PCR reads. The sample carries approximately 200,000 distinct CDR3 sequences, approximately 20% recorded once. The study's findings and limits: Model-based prediction identified ophthalmopathy a median roughly 6.1 months prior to its onset.

This clonotype has only a few counts. What it binds is not known. Researchers defined stable Graves' hyperthyroidism as no ophthalmopathy progression within 18 months. Aged 18 to 65, the patients had hyperthyroidism that was newly diagnosed and had lasted under 2 months. Sequenced input: blood. The chain joins TRBV24-1 to TRBJ2-4, with 7 nucleotides matching TRBD1. This clonotype was sampled from a man aged 35 to 55 with Graves' hyperthyroidism. In DNA form, the CDR3 reads TGTGCCACCAGTGGGGACAGTTACATTCAGTACTTC. Amino acids: CATSGDSYIQYF.